The 32 T cell receptor beta chains presented below share a single source sample, sequenced in a study of technical replicates of blood from several donors. Measured with immunoSEQ multiplex PCR; TCRdb has only the in-frame clones, and not every one. The data show under 95,000 clones, 90% to 95% seen once. Sequences were obtained from T cells isolated from PBMCs. Every receptor here comes from a human donor in good health.

The rearrangement joins TRBV5-6 to TRBJ2-1; 7 nucleotides align to TRBD1. V gave up 6 bases and J gave up 0 bases; unmatched junction bases: 15. CDR3 length: 18 residues. Germline CDR1 and CDR2: SGHDT and YYEEEE. Written as DNA, the CDR3 is TGTGCCAGCACCCGAATAGACAGGGCCAGAATCTCCTACAATGAGCAGTTCTTC. Amino acids: CASTRIDRARISYNEQFF.

The chain uses TRBV28 and TRBJ2-7, with D uncertain. Trimming removed 4 bases from V and 3 bases from J, with 13 bases in between. The CDR3 is 14 residues long. Germline V gene lookup returns CDR1 MDHEN and CDR2 SYDVKM. CDR3 sequence: CASSSHAPNYEQYF. The CDR3 bases are TGTGCCAGCAGTTCCCATGCCCCTAACTACGAGCAGTACTTC. The whole variable domain, remainder taken from reference TRBV28 and TRBJ2-7, is DVKVTQSSRYLVKRTGEKVFLECVQDMDHENMFWYRQDPGLGLRLIYFSYDVKMKEKGDIPEGYSVSREKKERFSLILESASTNQTSMYLCASSSHAPNYEQYFGPGTRLTVT.

The V call is TRBV28, the J call TRBJ2-7; TRBD1 aligns across 7 bases. The CDR3 totals 14 residues. V trimming: 10 bases; J trimming: 1 base; junction bases outside the gene matches: 10. CDR1 and CDR2 (germline): MDHEN, SYDVKM. The CDR3 DNA reads TGTGCCACCGATGTGACAGGGAGTTCCTACGAGCAGTACTTC. Protein: CATDVTGSSYEQYF. Filled out from reference TRBV28 and TRBJ2-7, the complete variable domain reads DVKVTQSSRYLVKRTGEKVFLECVQDMDHENMFWYRQDPGLGLRLIYFSYDVKMKEKGDIPEGYSVSREKKERFSLILESASTNQTSMYLCATDVTGSSYEQYFGPGTRLTVT.

The CDR3 DNA follows: TGTGCCAGCAGCCCCACAGGGGGCGAGCAGTACTTC. This gives the protein CASSPTGGEQYF. This chain connects TRBV7-9 to TRBJ2-7; 8 bases line up with TRBD1. This CDR3 spans 12 amino acids. Trimming cost V 5 bases and J 6 bases; bases outside gene matches: 3. Germline values: CDR1 SEHNR, CDR2 FQNEAQ (reference sequence).

J is TRBJ1-1 and V is TRBV7-8; D call uncertain. The germline gives CDR1 SGHVS, CDR2 FQNEAQ. The CDR3 is 16 amino acids. Between the trimmed V and J ends, which lost 5 bases and 4 bases, there was a span of 20 bases. The CDR3 spells CASSRSYGEIGTEAFF. The CDR3 region has the DNA TGTGCCAGCAGCCGTAGTTACGGGGAAATTGGCACTGAAGCTTTCTTT. Looking up the rest from reference TRBV7-8 and TRBJ1-1 gives the full variable domain: GAGVSQSPRYKVAKRGQDVALRCDPISGHVSLFWYQQALGQGPEFLTYFQNEAQLDKSGLPSDRFFAERPEGSVSTLKIQRTQQEDSAVYLCASSRSYGEIGTEAFFGQGTRLTVV.

The chain joins TRBV10-2 to TRBJ1-2; TRBD1 matches 9 bases. CDR1 WSHSY and CDR2 SAAADI come from the germline V gene. The junction had 2 bases not matched to a gene; V was cut back by 3 bases and J by 3 bases. There are 14 residues in the CDR3. Here the CDR3 reads CASSENRGHYGYTF. CDR3 sequence (DNA): TGCGCCAGCAGTGAAAACAGGGGGCACTATGGCTACACCTTC.

The rearrangement uses TRBV7-9 and TRBJ2-1; 7 bases map to TRBD2. The trim removed 10 bases at V and 2 bases at J, leaving 8 bases unmatched. Germline CDR1 reads SEHNR; CDR2 reads FQNEAQ (reference sequence). This CDR3 spans 14 amino acids. Written as DNA, the CDR3 is TGTGCCACCGGGGCGGGAGCGACCTACAATGAGCAGTTCTTC. It codes for CATGAGATYNEQFF.

The V call is TRBV27, the J call TRBJ1-4, with 10 bases aligning to TRBD1. This CDR3 has 15 amino acids. Trimming removed 6 bases from V and 8 bases from J; junction bases left unmatched: 9. Germline CDR1 and CDR2: MNHEY and SMNVEV (reference sequence). In DNA, the CDR3 is TGTGCCAGCAGCTACGACAGGGGGCGGGGGGAAAAACTGTTTTTT. This codes for CASSYDRGRGEKLFF.

V and J are TRBV11-2 and TRBJ2-5, with a possible D match to TRBD1 (7 bases). Germline CDR1 and CDR2: SGHAT and FQNNGV. CDR3 length equals 15 residues. V was cut by 5 bases and J by 2 bases, with 15 bases left in between. CDR3 region: CASSPQTGTQETQYF. The CDR3 bases are TGTGCCAGCAGCCCTCAGACAGGGACTCAAGAGACCCAGTACTTC.

The rearrangement joins TRBV27 to TRBJ1-1, with 7 bases lining up with TRBD1. CDR3 length: 18 amino acids. CDR1 is MNHEY and CDR2 is SMNVEV in the germline V gene (reference sequence). V dropped 1 base and J dropped 0; count of bases not matched to a gene: 11. CDR3: CASSLLGGTEPLNTEAFF. CDR3 coding DNA: TGTGCCAGCAGTTTATTGGGCGGGACAGAGCCTTTGAACACTGAAGCTTTCTTT.

The chain carries TRBV6-1 and TRBJ2-7; the D is unclear. The ends were cut back, 6 bases at V and 0 bases at J, with 15 bases in the middle. This CDR3 contains 15 residues. The germline CDR1 and CDR2 sequences are MNHNS and SASEGT. CDR3 nucleotides: TGTGCCAGCAGCCTCTCGTCTGCAGGCTCCTACGAGCAGTACTTC. It encodes CASSLSSAGSYEQYF.

The chain combines TRBV6-5 with TRBJ1-1; possible D gene TRBD1, 5 bases. V shed 5 bases and J shed 0 bases, with 10 bases lying between them. In germline, CDR1 is MNHEY, CDR2 SVGAGI. This CDR3 has 14 amino acids. The CDR3 is CASSPGTLNTEAFF. CDR3 in DNA: TGTGCCAGCAGTCCCGGGACTTTGAACACTGAAGCTTTCTTT.

The chain has TRBV6-6 and TRBJ2-5; weak D call: TRBD1 (6 bases). The CDR3 length is 15 residues. V was cut by 0 bases and J by 2 bases, with 10 bases left in between. Germline-derived CDR1 and CDR2 are MNHNY and SVGAGI (reference sequence). CDR3 in amino acids: CASSYSGGFQETQYF. The CDR3 DNA reads TGTGCCAGCAGTTACTCAGGGGGATTTCAAGAGACCCAGTACTTC.

This clone was observed a single time. This rearrangement joins TRBV6-1 to TRBJ2-7, with 9 nucleotides matching TRBD2. In germline, CDR1 is MNHNS, CDR2 SASEGT. The CDR3 has 14 amino acids. With V trimmed by 8 bases and J by 2 bases, 7 bases remained unmatched. CDR3 sequence (DNA): TGTGCCAGCTACGGGGCGGGGGGGCCCTACGAGCAGTACTTC. Its translation: CASYGAGGPYEQYF.

The genes are TRBV28 and TRBJ2-7, with a weak D call TRBD2 (5 bases). Trimming stripped 3 bases from V and 0 bases from J, with 18 bases between. Germline V CDR1 and CDR2: MDHEN, SYDVKM. The CDR3 runs to 17 residues. The CDR3 DNA is TGTGCCAGCAGTTTGGAGGACGCCACCCCGAGCTCCTACGAGCAGTACTTC. Protein product: CASSLEDATPSSYEQYF.

This rearrangement joins TRBV28 to TRBJ2-2, with 9 bases lining up with TRBD2. The CDR3 totals 17 residues. The germline gives CDR1 MDHEN, CDR2 SYDVKM. The V segment lost 1 base and the J segment 1 base; nucleotides outside the gene matches: 4. The CDR3 loop reads CASSLLASGENTGELFF. For the CDR3, the DNA is TGTGCCAGCAGTTTATTGGCTAGCGGGGAGAACACCGGGGAGCTGTTTTTT.

The rearrangement links TRBV6-5 to TRBJ1-2; the D is unclear. The CDR3 sequence is 15 residues long. The germline gives CDR1 MNHEY, CDR2 SVGAGI. Trimming removed 2 bases at V and 1 base at J, with 11 bases between. The CDR3 sequence: CASSYNFEVNYGYTF. For the CDR3, the DNA is TGTGCCAGCAGTTACAATTTTGAGGTTAACTATGGCTACACCTTC.

This chain links TRBV5-1 with TRBJ2-7; a possible D gene is TRBD2 (6 bases). Germline CDR1 reads SGHRS; CDR2 reads YFSETQ. V lost 4 bases and J lost 7, with 9 bases in between. The CDR3 is 11 residues long. In nucleotides, the CDR3 is TGCGCCAGCAGCGGGGGGAGGGAGCAGTACTTC. Protein: CASSGGREQYF.

CDR3 nucleotides: TGCGCCAGCAGCTTGGGCTTGGCGGCCGAGCATGGCTACACCTTC. Protein: CASSLGLAAEHGYTF. The V call is TRBV5-1, the J call TRBJ1-2, with D unclear. CDR3 length: 15 residues. Between the trimmed V and J ends, which lost 0 bases and 6 bases, there was a span of 15 bases. CDR1 SGHRS and CDR2 YFSETQ come from the germline V gene.

The chain combines TRBV13 with TRBJ2-7; the D gene is possibly TRBD2 (6 bases). The germline V gene has CDR1 PRHDT and CDR2 FYEKMQ (reference sequence). This CDR3 has 15 residues. Trimming removed 0 bases at V and 2 bases at J, with 11 bases between. CDR3 region: CASSLGGRGTYEQYF. The CDR3, as DNA: TGTGCCAGCAGCTTAGGGGGCCGGGGGACCTACGAGCAGTACTTC.

The J gene is TRBJ1-5, the V gene TRBV2, with 8 nucleotides matching TRBD1. V was clipped by 2 bases and J by 6 bases; unmatched bases: 3. The CDR3 spans 14 residues. From germline, CDR1 is SNHLY and CDR2 FYNNEI. CDR3 loop: CASSEQGAIQPQHF. For the CDR3, the DNA is TGTGCCAGCAGTGAACAGGGGGCAATTCAGCCCCAGCATTTT. Based on the CDR3 plus reference TRBV2 and TRBJ1-5, the full variable domain is EPEVTQTPSHQVTQMGQEVILRCVPISNHLYFYWYRQILGQKVEFLVSFYNNEISEKSEIFDDQFSVERPDGSNFTLKIRSTKLEDSAMYFCASSEQGAIQPQHFGDGTRLSIL.

A single count supports this clone. The rearrangement joins TRBV28 to TRBJ2-2, with D possibly TRBD2 on 6 matching bases. This CDR3 has 18 residues. Germline V CDR1 and CDR2: MDHEN, SYDVKM. Trimming removed 2 bases at V and 3 bases at J, with 19 bases between. As DNA, the CDR3 is TGTGCCAGCAGTTTAGGGTTGAGGGGACTTAATTACACCGGGGAGCTGTTTTTT. This encodes CASSLGLRGLNYTGELFF.

The chain uses TRBV30 and TRBJ2-7; 9 bases fit TRBD1. With 3 bases clipped from V and 1 base from J, the junction kept 1 base outside the gene matches. Germline V CDR1 and CDR2: GTSNPN, SVGIG (reference sequence). This CDR3 has 13 residues. The CDR3 nucleotides are TGTGCCTGGAGGACAGGGGGTTCCTACGAGCAGTACTTC. Translation gives CAWRTGGSYEQYF.

The V and J genes are TRBV27 and TRBJ1-6; no firm D call. The CDR3 covers 15 residues. V dropped 0 bases and J dropped 8 bases, with 11 bases sitting between them. CDR1 and CDR2 (germline): MNHEY, SMNVEV (reference sequence). The CDR3 loop is CASSLSVGRDSPLHF. The CDR3 region has the DNA TGTGCCAGCAGTTTATCGGTGGGTCGGGATTCACCCCTCCACTTT.

The count of this clone is one. The chain uses TRBV5-4 and TRBJ2-3, with TRBD2 identical over 10 bases. Germline V CDR1 and CDR2: SGHNT, YYREEE (reference sequence). Germline trimming cut 3 bases from V and 10 bases from J; bases unmatched to any gene: 14. The CDR3 has 16 residues. The CDR3: CASSSLAGVSPGPQYF. CDR3 coding DNA: TGTGCCAGCAGCTCCCTAGCGGGGGTTTCACCGGGGCCGCAGTATTTT.

The chain combines TRBV10-3 with TRBJ2-3; 8 nucleotides line up with TRBD2. CDR1 and CDR2 (germline): ENHRY, SYGVKD. With V trimmed by 7 bases and J by 5 bases, 14 bases remained unmatched. The CDR3 has 16 residues. The DNA of the CDR3 is TGTGCCATCATGGCTGGGGAGCGGGAGTACATAGATACGCAGTATTTT. Encoded protein: CAIMAGEREYIDTQYF.

This clone was counted a few times. The CDR3: CASSLMLRDSPLHF. DNA of the CDR3: TGTGCCAGCAGCCTAATGCTCCGGGATTCACCCCTCCACTTT. This chain uses TRBV14 with TRBJ1-6; D gene unclear. V lost 4 bases and J 8 bases, leaving 12 bases between the germline ends. CDR3 length equals 14 residues. Germline V gene data show CDR1 as SGHDN and CDR2 as FVKESK.

By proportion, this clone is medium-sized. The chain is built from TRBV12-5 and TRBJ1-2, with D unclear. Trimming shortened V by 0 bases and J by 5 bases, and 13 bases separated the two germline ends. The germline CDR1 and CDR2 sequences are LGHNT and FRNRAP. CDR3 length: 15 residues. This CDR3 reads CASGLVSRHSYGYTF. The CDR3 DNA follows: TGTGCTAGTGGTTTGGTATCGCGACATTCTTATGGCTACACCTTC.

This clone was detected only once. The CDR3 DNA is TGTGCCAGCGTAGACAGCCTGAACACTGAAGCTTTCTTT. Residues: CASVDSLNTEAFF. The V and J genes are TRBV7-9 and TRBJ1-1; TRBD1 might be the D (5 bases). The length of the CDR3 is 13 residues. The germline gives CDR1 SEHNR, CDR2 FQNEAQ (reference sequence). Trimming removed 8 bases at V and 0 bases at J, with 10 bases between.

The chain joins TRBV29-1 to TRBJ1-2; D not certain. Germline loops: CDR1 SQVTM, CDR2 ANQGSEA. Trimming left V 0 bases short and J 7 bases short, with 6 bases between. The CDR3 totals 11 residues. CDR3 in amino acids: CSVEDLPGYTF. For the CDR3, the DNA is TGCAGCGTTGAAGATCTCCCTGGCTACACCTTC.

The V call is TRBV18, the J call TRBJ1-3; TRBD1 matches at 7 bases. V gave up 2 bases and J gave up 0 bases; unmatched junction bases: 4. The CDR3 runs to 16 residues. The germline CDR1 and CDR2 sequences are KGHSH and LQKENI. CDR3 in DNA: TGTGCCAGCTCACCATTAGGGGGCGCCTCTGGAAACACCATATATTTT. Protein: CASSPLGGASGNTIYF.

The chain couples TRBV5-1 to TRBJ2-1, with TRBD1 identical over 8 bases. The CDR3 loop spans 15 amino acids. The ends lost 3 bases at V and 3 bases at J; junction bases unmatched: 5. CDR1 is SGHRS, CDR2 YFSETQ, per germline. CDR3 bases: TGCGCCAGCAGCTATGACAGGGGCGACTACAATGAGCAGTTCTTC. Residues: CASSYDRGDYNEQFF.